Below are 28 T cell receptor beta chains sequenced from a single sample in a study of blood T cell repertoires in COVID-19. Assay: immunoSEQ multiplex PCR; the TCRdb copy retains only in-frame clones and omits some. This sample has under 150,000 clones, with over 75% found just once. Sequencing was carried out using peripheral blood. These receptors were collected from a woman in her fifties or sixties with acute or convalescent COVID-19.

V and J are TRBV24-1 and TRBJ2-1, with D unresolved. The CDR3 sequence is 13 residues long. Germline values: CDR1 KGHDR, CDR2 SFDVKD. Trimming left V 1 base short and J 10 bases short, with 10 bases between. In DNA form, the CDR3 reads TGTGCCACCAGTGATTTTACGGGTTTAGAGCAGTTCTTC. Its protein product is CATSDFTGLEQFF.

The chain joins TRBV3-1 (or the pseudogene TRBV3-2) to TRBJ2-3; TRBD2 matches at 8 bases. The CDR3 is 15 amino acids. Germline CDR1 reads LGHDT; CDR2 reads YNNKEL (reference sequence). Germline trimming cut 0 bases from V and 1 base from J; bases unmatched to any gene: 0. The CDR3 coding sequence is TGTGCCAGCAGCCAAGAGCGGGGGGGCACAGATACGCAGTATTTT. It yields the protein CASSQERGGTDTQYF.

This chain connects TRBV19 to TRBJ2-7, with 10 bases fitting TRBD1. The CDR3 totals 16 residues. V trimming: 6 bases; J trimming: 0 bases; junction bases outside the gene matches: 8. Germline V gene sequence: CDR1 LNHDA, CDR2 SQIVND (reference sequence). CDR3 coding DNA: TGTGCCAGTAGCTCTAACGACAGGGGGCCCTCCTACGAGCAGTACTTC. Its translation: CASSSNDRGPSYEQYF. The full variable domain, completed using reference TRBV19 and TRBJ2-7, is DGGITQSPKYLFRKEGQNVTLSCEQNLNHDAMYWYRQDPGQGLRLIYYSQIVNDFQKGDIAEGYSVSREKKESFPLTVTSAQKNPTAFYLCASSSNDRGPSYEQYFGPGTRLTVT.

The V gene is TRBV29-1, the J gene TRBJ2-1; perhaps TRBD2 as D (5 bases). V was shortened by 1 base and J by 5 bases, with 18 bases between the two germline ends. Germline assignment: CDR1 SQVTM and CDR2 ANQGSEA. The CDR3 totals 16 residues. CDR3 in amino acids: CSVEGLGGAMNNEQFF. The CDR3 nucleotides read TGCAGCGTTGAAGGGCTCGGAGGAGCTATGAACAATGAGCAGTTCTTC.

This clone has only one observation. The rearrangement joins TRBV9 to TRBJ1-4; 8 nucleotides agree with TRBD1. V lost 0 bases, J lost 7 bases, and 2 bases stayed unmatched. Germline CDR1 reads SGDLS; CDR2 reads YYNGEE. This CDR3 has 14 amino acids. The CDR3 nucleotides are TGTGCCAGCAGCGTAGCACAGGGGGGTGAAAAACTGTTTTTT. Its protein product is CASSVAQGGEKLFF. Complete variable domain (other parts from reference TRBV9 and TRBJ1-4): DSGVTQTPKHLITATGQRVTLRCSPRSGDLSVYWYQQSLDQGLQFLIQYYNGEERAKGNILERFSAQQFPDLHSELNLSSLELGDSALYFCASSVAQGGEKLFFGSGTQLSVL.

The chain joins TRBV18 to TRBJ2-6; TRBD1 aligns across 8 bases. The CDR3 loop spans 18 amino acids. Germline values: CDR1 KGHSH, CDR2 LQKENI. J gave up 0 bases and V 1 base, and 5 bases lay outside the gene matches. Here the CDR3 reads CASSPQYRGSSGANVLTF. CDR3 coding DNA: TGTGCCAGCTCACCACAGTACAGGGGGAGCTCTGGGGCCAACGTCCTGACTTTC.

This clone was seen just once. J is TRBJ2-1 and V is TRBV18; 10 bases agree with TRBD1. The CDR3 totals 12 residues. The V gene end was trimmed by 3 bases and the J gene end by 14 bases; junction bases not matched to a gene: 4. The V gene's germline CDR1 is KGHSH and CDR2 LQKENI. DNA for the CDR3: TGTGCCAGCTCACCGGTAGGACAGGGGGAGTTCTTC. Protein: CASSPVGQGEFF. The variable domain in full, completed from reference TRBV18 and TRBJ2-1, reads NAGVMQNPRHLVRRRGQEARLRCSPMKGHSHVYWYRQLPEEGLKFMVYLQKENIIDESGMPKERFSAEFPKEGPSILRIQQVVRGDSAAYFCASSPVGQGEFFGPGTRLTVL.

The V gene is TRBV7-9, the J gene TRBJ2-7; perhaps TRBD1 as D (5 bases). The V gene lost 5 bases and the J gene lost 6 bases, with 11 bases spanning the gap. Germline V gene data show CDR1 as SEHNR and CDR2 as FQNEAQ (reference sequence). The CDR3 consists of 12 residues. The CDR3, as DNA: TGTGCCAGCAGCCCGACAGACGGCGAGCAGTACTTC. Its translation is CASSPTDGEQYF.

This clone was detected only a few times. This chain joins TRBV9 and TRBJ1-4, with unresolved D. V was shortened by 4 bases and J by 7 bases, with 17 bases between the two germline ends. The CDR3 totals 15 residues. The germline V gene encodes CDR1 SGDLS and CDR2 YYNGEE. The CDR3 nucleotides are TGTGCCAGCAGCCCTGACGGGGTTGAAGGTGAAAAACTGTTTTTT. This sequence encodes CASSPDGVEGEKLFF.

The rearrangement uses TRBV6-1 and TRBJ2-1; no clear D. CDR3 length: 16 residues. Germline CDR1 and CDR2: MNHNS and SASEGT. V dropped 2 bases and J dropped 3 bases, with 14 bases sitting between them. The chain's CDR3 is CASSELSSLNYNEQFF. CDR3 coding DNA: TGTGCCAGCAGTGAATTATCTAGTTTGAACTACAATGAGCAGTTCTTC.

The chain combines TRBV4-2 with TRBJ2-7; weak D call: TRBD1 (5 bases). The germline gives CDR1 LGHNA, CDR2 YNFKEQ. This CDR3 spans 16 amino acids. V was clipped by 1 base and J by 1 base, with 14 bases between them. The CDR3 coding sequence is TGTGCCAGCAGCCAAGCTTACTCCAGGGATTCCTACGAGCAGTACTTC. Amino acid sequence: CASSQAYSRDSYEQYF.

This clone occurred a few times. V usage is TRBV7-6 and J usage is TRBJ2-2; TRBD1 aligns across 9 bases. CDR1 and CDR2 from the germline V gene are SGHVS and FNYEAQ. Trimming took 5 bases from V and 0 from J; bases not matched to a gene: 1. This CDR3 has 15 amino acids. The CDR3 DNA reads TGTGCCAGCAGCAGACAGGGGGCGAACACCGGGGAGCTGTTTTTT. As protein: CASSRQGANTGELFF.

This clone has a handful of counts. The chain combines TRBV7-2 with TRBJ1-6, with D possibly TRBD1 on 5 matching bases. V was clipped by 2 bases and J by 1 base, with 6 bases between them. Germline assignment: CDR1 SGHTA and CDR2 FQGNSA. CDR3 length: 15 amino acids. The CDR3 region has the DNA TGTGCCAGCAGCTTACAGGGATCCTATAATTCACCCCTCCACTTT. Translation gives CASSLQGSYNSPLHF. Complete variable domain (other parts from reference TRBV7-2 and TRBJ1-6): GAGVSQSPSNKVTEKGKDVELRCDPISGHTALYWYRQSLGQGLEFLIYFQGNSAPDKSGLPSDRFSAERTGGSVSTLTIQRTQQEDSAVYLCASSLQGSYNSPLHFGNGTRLTVT.

This clone showed up just once. For the CDR3, the DNA is TGTGCCAGCAGCCAAGGACAGGGCTATGGCTACACCTTC. Amino acid sequence: CASSQGQGYGYTF. The rearrangement links TRBV7-2 to TRBJ1-2, with 8 bases that match TRBD1. The CDR3 contains 13 residues. The germline V gene has CDR1 SGHTA and CDR2 FQGNSA. Trimming cost V 5 bases and J 4 bases; bases outside gene matches: 3.

This clone has just one count. The chain has TRBV7-9 and TRBJ1-3, with D possibly TRBD1 on 6 matching bases. V gave up 4 bases and J gave up 0 bases, with 16 bases separating them. Per the germline V gene, CDR1 is SEHNR and CDR2 is FQNEAQ (reference sequence). This CDR3 spans 17 amino acids. The CDR3 DNA reads TGTGCCAGCAGCTCTAAACAGGGCTACCACTCTGGAAACACCATATATTTT. Residues: CASSSKQGYHSGNTIYF.

This clone appeared a single time. The chain is built from TRBV28 and TRBJ1-2; the match to TRBD1 covers 7 bases. Germline CDR1 reads MDHEN; CDR2 reads SYDVKM. This CDR3 region has 13 residues. J gave up 7 bases and V 7 bases, and 9 bases lay outside the gene matches. The DNA of the CDR3 is TGTGCCAGCACCTACGACAGGGTGAGTGGCTACACCTTC. It translates to CASTYDRVSGYTF.

The chain combines TRBV28 with TRBJ1-4; 9 bases agree with TRBD1. The CDR3 spans 15 residues. J gave up 4 bases and V 6 bases, and 6 bases lay outside the gene matches. Looked up from germline, CDR1 is MDHEN and CDR2 is SYDVKM. The CDR3 spells CASRWPGQGNEKLFF. The CDR3 DNA sequence: TGTGCCAGCAGATGGCCGGGACAGGGTAATGAAAAACTGTTTTTT.

V is TRBV19 and J is TRBJ1-5; no definite D call. There are 15 residues in the CDR3. From germline, CDR1 is LNHDA and CDR2 SQIVND (reference sequence). Trimming left V 10 bases short and J 4 bases short, with 20 bases between. As DNA, the CDR3 is TGTGCCACCACCCAGGAGGAACAGTTGAATCAGCCCCAGCATTTT. Translating it yields CATTQEEQLNQPQHF.

This clone was found a few times. This chain uses TRBV4-2 with TRBJ2-7; possibly TRBD1 for D (5 bases). CDR1 LGHNA and CDR2 YNFKEQ come from the germline V gene. V gave up 0 bases and J gave up 3 bases, with 9 bases separating them. There are 14 residues in the CDR3. CDR3 protein: CASSQDARDYEQYF. CDR3 nucleotides: TGTGCCAGCAGCCAAGACGCCAGGGACTACGAGCAGTACTTC.

The V call is TRBV5-6, the J call TRBJ1-1; 7 positions agree with TRBD1. The CDR3 consists of 15 residues. Germline lookup yields CDR1 SGHDT and CDR2 YYEEEE. The trim removed 4 bases at V and 0 bases at J, leaving 6 bases unmatched. Written as DNA, the CDR3 is TGTGCCAGCAGCAGCTGGGGACAGCTGAACACTGAAGCTTTCTTT. It translates to CASSSWGQLNTEAFF.

The chain joins TRBV19 to TRBJ1-2; TRBD1 matches 7 bases. Germline V gene data show CDR1 as LNHDA and CDR2 as SQIVND (reference sequence). The ends lost 6 bases at V and 4 bases at J; junction bases unmatched: 5. The CDR3 runs to 13 residues. The CDR3 sequence is CASRGDRLYGYTF. The CDR3 coding sequence is TGTGCCAGTAGGGGGGACAGACTCTATGGCTACACCTTC.

The V call is TRBV7-9, the J call TRBJ2-7; no definite D call. V was pared by 1 base and J by 3 bases, with 7 bases between. Looked up from germline, CDR1 is SEHNR and CDR2 is FQNEAQ (reference sequence). CDR3 size: 13 residues. Written as DNA, the CDR3 is TGTGCCAGCAGCTTAGTTCCGGTCTACGAGCAGTACTTC. Protein product: CASSLVPVYEQYF.

The V gene is TRBV12-3 or TRBV12-4, the J gene TRBJ1-1, with D possibly being TRBD1 (5 bases). This CDR3 comprises 11 residues. The germline V and J ends were trimmed by 5 bases and 10 bases, with 11 bases remaining between them. The CDR3 DNA is TGTGCCAGCAGTCAACAGGAAAGAGCTTTCTTT. Encoded protein: CASSQQERAFF.

The chain carries TRBV7-9 and TRBJ2-1, with 8 bases lining up with TRBD1. The CDR3 spans 14 residues. The trim removed 1 base at V and 9 bases at J, leaving 5 bases unmatched. Germline V gene lookup returns CDR1 SEHNR and CDR2 FQNEAQ (reference sequence). The CDR3 DNA sequence: TGTGCCAGCAGCTTAGACAGGGGGTTTACTGAGCAGTTCTTC. Translating gives CASSLDRGFTEQFF.

The CDR3 here is CASSSLTGMSEKLFF. DNA of the CDR3: TGCGCCAGCAGCTCCCTGACAGGAATGAGTGAAAAACTGTTTTTT. The chain recombines TRBV5-1 with TRBJ1-4; the D gene is possibly TRBD1 (6 bases). Trimming removed 3 bases from V and 7 bases from J, with 16 bases in between. The CDR3 runs to 15 residues. Germline assignment: CDR1 SGHRS and CDR2 YFSETQ. Full variable domain (rest looked up from reference TRBV5-1 and TRBJ1-4): KAGVTQTPRYLIKTRGQQVTLSCSPISGHRSVSWYQQTPGQGLQFLFEYFSETQRNKGNFPGRFSGRQFSNSRSEMNVSTLELGDSALYLCASSSLTGMSEKLFFGSGTQLSVL.

The genes are TRBV25-1 and TRBJ1-2, with D possibly TRBD1 on 6 matching bases. The V end lost 8 bases, the J end lost 7 bases, and 14 bases lay between the germline ends. CDR3 length equals 12 residues. Germline CDR1 is MGHDK and CDR2 is SYGVNS. This CDR3 is CASGSRGFGYTF. The CDR3 DNA reads as TGTGCCAGCGGGAGCAGGGGTTTTGGCTACACCTTC.

The genes are TRBV5-5 and TRBJ1-2; a possible D gene is TRBD1 (6 bases). CDR1 is SGHKS and CDR2 is YYEKEE in the germline V gene (reference sequence). V lost 2 bases to trimming and J lost 7 bases, with 15 bases between them. This CDR3 has 14 residues. In DNA form, the CDR3 reads TGTGCCAGCAGCTTCTCCGGGGGGCTGAGTGGCTACACCTTC. Its protein is CASSFSGGLSGYTF.

CDR3 DNA sequence: TGTGCCAGCGGTAGCGGGGGGGTGAACCAAGAGACCCAGTACTTC. Translated, it gives CASGSGGVNQETQYF. This chain uses TRBV5-4 with TRBJ2-5; 11 positions agree with TRBD2. Germline assignment: CDR1 SGHNT and CDR2 YYREEE (reference sequence). This CDR3 is built from 15 residues. With 7 bases clipped from V and 0 bases from J, the junction kept 5 bases outside the gene matches.